A selection of T cell receptor beta chains follows, all from one sample in a study of cytomegalovirus exposure and HLA in healthy donors. Measured with immunoSEQ multiplex PCR; TCRdb has only the in-frame clones, and not every one. The sample totals more than 85,000 clones. The specimen was PBMCs. These receptors were obtained from a girl aged 5 to 17 in good health and CMV-seropositive. Both conserved end residues are part of each CDR3. Fields, in order: J gene, CDR3 length, D gene, V gene, CDR3 protein, CDR3 DNA. The D gene is left open where the match is weak.

TRBJ1-1 | 14 | NA | TRBV5-1 | CASSLFRGNAEAFF | TGCGCCAGCAGCTTGTTCAGAGGGAACGCTGAAGCTTTCTTT
TRBJ1-5 | 15 | TRBD1 | TRBV7-6 | CASSLSGTGDQPQHF | TGTGCCAGCAGCTTATCCGGGACAGGGGACCAGCCCCAGCATTTT
TRBJ1-6 | 13 | NA | TRBV10-3 | CAISQDNTSPLHF | TGTGCCATCAGTCAAGATAACACCTCACCCCTCCACTTT
TRBJ2-1 | 13 | TRBD2 | TRBV19 | CASTGTMGREQFF | TGTGCCAGTACCGGGACTATGGGACGTGAGCAGTTCTTC
TRBJ2-1 | 16 | NA | TRBV9 | CASSGGAGASYNEQFF | TGTGCCAGCAGCGGAGGGGCGGGGGCCTCCTACAATGAGCAGTTCTTC
TRBJ2-3 | 17 | TRBD1 | TRBV28 | CASSLERRTGGTDTQYF | TGTGCCAGCAGTTTAGAACGTAGGACAGGGGGCACAGATACGCAGTATTTT
TRBJ2-6 | 17 | TRBD2 | TRBV5-4 | CASSLGMGTRGANVLTF | TGTGCCAGCAGCCTTGGTATGGGGACTAGAGGGGCCAACGTCCTGACTTTC
TRBJ1-2 | 17 | NA | TRBV4-2 | CASSQDSRQGKLDGYTF | TGTGCCAGCAGCCAAGATTCGCGGCAGGGGAAACTGGATGGCTACACCTTC
TRBJ1-2 | 11 | NA | TRBV20-1 | CSARGLRAYTF | TGCAGTGCTAGGGGGCTTCGGGCCTACACCTTC
TRBJ2-7 | 14 | NA | TRBV6-1 | CASSARQAAYEQYF | TGTGCCAGCAGTGCGAGACAGGCCGCGTACGAGCAGTACTTC
TRBJ1-2 | 15 | NA | TRBV5-1 | CASSLKAGLAFGYTF | TGCGCCAGCAGCTTGAAGGCAGGGTTGGCGTTCGGCTACACCTTC
TRBJ2-7 | 14 | TRBD2 | TRBV6-5 | CASSYGLAGNEQYF | TGTGCCAGCAGCTACGGGCTAGCGGGTAACGAGCAGTACTTC
TRBJ1-5 | 14 | NA | TRBV27 | CASSSAGVNQPQHF | TGTGCCAGCAGTTCAGCGGGAGTCAATCAGCCCCAGCATTTT
TRBJ1-1 | 14 | NA | TRBV10-3 | CAISQITGQGEAFF | TGTGCCATCAGTCAGATCACAGGGCAGGGTGAAGCTTTCTTT
TRBJ1-4 | 11 | NA | TRBV20-1 | CSARDQEKLFF | TGCAGTGCTAGAGATCAGGAAAAACTGTTTTTT
TRBJ2-3 | 12 | NA | TRBV7-9 | CAHETGTDTQYF | TGTGCCCATGAGACAGGCACAGATACGCAGTATTTT
TRBJ1-1 | 16 | TRBD1 | TRBV9 | CASSVPTGGVNTEAFF | TGTGCCAGCAGCGTACCCACAGGGGGAGTGAACACTGAAGCTTTCTTT
TRBJ2-5 | 13 | TRBD2 | TRBV5-1 | CASSTGGGETQYF | TGCGCCAGCAGCACTGGCGGGGGTGAGACCCAGTACTTC
TRBJ2-1 | 14 | TRBD1 | TRBV7-9 | CASSNRDSLHEQFF | TGTGCCAGCAGCAATCGGGACAGTCTACATGAGCAGTTCTTC
TRBJ1-1 | 15 | TRBD1 | TRBV29-1 | CSVVGLPTGAPEAFF | TGCAGCGTTGTTGGACTCCCGACAGGGGCCCCTGAAGCTTTCTTT
TRBJ1-2 | 14 | TRBD1 | TRBV28 | CASRTGQQNYGYTF | TGTGCCAGCAGGACAGGGCAACAGAACTATGGCTACACCTTC
TRBJ1-2 | 11 | TRBD1 | TRBV6-1 | CATRDSYGYTF | TGTGCCACCCGGGACAGCTATGGCTACACCTTC
TRBJ2-2 | 16 | TRBD2 | TRBV7-7 | CASSPRTSGGAGELFF | TGTGCTAGCAGCCCCCGGACTAGCGGGGGGGCCGGGGAGCTGTTTTTT
TRBJ1-1 | 13 | NA | TRBV5-1 | CASSSPGGTEAFF | TGCGCCAGCAGCTCTCCGGGGGGAACTGAAGCTTTCTTT
TRBJ2-2 | 16 | NA | TRBV4-1 | CASSRDRTRGTGELFF | TGCGCCAGCAGCCGAGACAGGACTCGGGGCACCGGGGAGCTGTTTTTT
TRBJ1-1 | 16 | TRBD1 | TRBV19 | CASSIRDSRLNTEAFF | TGTGCCAGTAGTATCAGGGACAGCCGTCTGAACACTGAAGCTTTCTTT
TRBJ1-2 | 17 | TRBD1 | TRBV12-5 | CASGLRDRGYQNYGYTF | TGTGCTAGTGGTTTACGGGACAGGGGTTATCAGAACTATGGCTACACCTTC
TRBJ2-5 | 14 | NA | TRBV7-9 | CASRTKGSEETQYF | TGTGCCAGCAGAACTAAAGGTTCGGAAGAGACCCAGTACTTC
TRBJ2-3 | 13 | NA | TRBV7-6 | CASSLDGADTQYF | TGTGCCAGCAGCTTAGACGGGGCAGATACGCAGTATTTT
TRBJ1-4 | 13 | TRBD1 | TRBV28 | CASSRDSAEKLFF | TGTGCCAGCAGTAGGGACAGTGCCGAAAAACTGTTTTTT
TRBJ1-3 | 13 | NA | TRBV5-6 | CASSYGGGNTIYF | TGTGCCAGCAGCTACGGCGGGGGAAACACCATATATTTT
TRBJ2-5 | 15 | NA | TRBV7-9 | CASSLGRQIQETQYF | TGTGCCAGCAGCTTAGGCAGACAGATCCAAGAGACCCAGTACTTC
TRBJ2-1 | 15 | NA | TRBV5-1 | CASSLPVATDNEQFF | TGCGCCAGCAGCTTGCCGGTCGCCACCGACAATGAGCAGTTCTTC
TRBJ1-1 | 13 | NA | TRBV10-3 | CAITVSLDTEAFF | TGTGCCATCACGGTTTCGCTAGACACTGAAGCTTTCTTT
TRBJ1-2 | 14 | NA | TRBV5-4 | CASSSFSVVYGYTF | TGTGCCAGCAGCTCCTTTTCAGTGGTCTATGGCTACACCTTC
TRBJ2-3 | 14 | TRBD2 | TRBV29-1 | CSVAGLAVPNTQYF | TGCAGCGTTGCCGGACTAGCGGTTCCGAATACGCAGTATTTT
TRBJ2-5 | 16 | TRBD2 | TRBV18 | CASSPVGAGEQETQYF | TGTGCCAGCTCACCAGTCGGAGCGGGGGAGCAAGAGACCCAGTACTTC
TRBJ1-2 | 12 | NA | TRBV9 | CASSTYAYGYTF | TGTGCCAGCAGCACATACGCATATGGCTACACCTTC
TRBJ2-5 | 14 | NA | TRBV27 | CASSFRAARETQYF | TGTGCCAGCAGTTTCCGCGCGGCACGAGAGACCCAGTACTTC
TRBJ1-1 | 16 | TRBD1 | TRBV2 | CASSGVGITGGTEAFF | TGTGCCAGCAGTGGAGTAGGGATAACAGGGGGCACTGAAGCTTTCTTT
TRBJ2-5 | 13 | NA | TRBV18 | CASSPGTQENQYF | TGTGCCAGCTCACCTGGGACACAAGAGAACCAGTACTTC
TRBJ2-3 | 15 | NA | TRBV18 | CASSPPNQGPDTQYF | TGTGCCAGCTCACCACCGAATCAGGGGCCAGATACGCAGTATTTT
TRBJ1-2 | 11 | TRBD1 | TRBV28 | CASSRQGGYTF | TGTGCCAGCAGTCGACAGGGAGGCTACACCTTC
TRBJ2-1 | 17 | TRBD2 | TRBV19 | CASRARTSGGAAGEQFF | TGTGCCAGTAGGGCCAGGACTAGCGGGGGGGCCGCTGGGGAGCAGTTCTTC
TRBJ1-1 | 15 | NA | TRBV18 | CASSPPVNRDTEAFF | TGTGCCAGCTCACCCCCCGTGAACAGGGACACTGAAGCTTTCTTT
TRBJ2-3 | 15 | NA | TRBV6-6 | CASTVAGLRTDKQYF | TGTGCCAGCACGGTAGCGGGCCTTAGGACAGATAAGCAGTATTTT
TRBJ1-1 | 13 | NA | TRBV2 | CASSGGVGTEAFF | TGTGCCAGCAGTGGGGGCGTGGGTACTGAAGCTTTCTTT
TRBJ1-5 | 13 | NA | TRBV4-1 | CASSQDRGQPQHF | TGCGCCAGCAGCCAAGATCGAGGCCAGCCCCAGCATTTT
TRBJ2-7 | 17 | NA | TRBV7-9 | CASSPKGSGEDSYEQYF | TGTGCCAGCAGCCCCAAAGGGTCAGGGGAAGACTCCTACGAGCAGTACTTC
TRBJ2-1 | 14 | NA | TRBV28 | CASSGTRSYNEQFF | TGTGCCAGCAGTGGTACTAGGTCCTACAATGAGCAGTTCTTC
TRBJ1-2 | 18 | NA | TRBV5-4 | CASRGLGTRLFRNYGYTF | TGTGCCAGCAGAGGATTGGGGACTCGACTATTCCGTAACTATGGCTACACCTTC
TRBJ1-1 | 13 | NA | TRBV6-1 | CASSERGSTEAFF | TGTGCCAGCAGTGAAAGGGGTTCCACTGAAGCTTTCTTT
TRBJ1-2 | 12 | NA | TRBV30 | CAWNTANYGYTF | TGTGCCTGGAATACAGCTAACTATGGCTACACCTTC
TRBJ2-1 | 13 | NA | TRBV29-1 | CSVSSYSGSEQFF | TGCAGCGTATCATCTTATTCAGGATCCGAGCAGTTCTTC